This T cell receptor (beta chain) was documented in a study of cytomegalovirus exposure and HLA in healthy donors. Across the whole study: Early released data comprised about 84 million unique TCRs from HLA-typed donors. Study-wide results and caveats: Likely technical artifact: a cluster of highly shared sequence variants.

Use of 60 Vbeta and 13 Jbeta primers characterized the PCR. Profiling relied on immunoSEQ multiplex PCR, and the TCRdb table lists in-frame clones only, not all of them. In the table there are around 62,000 clones, around 80% of which are singletons. Comment on this clone: As yet, its antigen is unknown. An end of the junction does not agree with germline; a read error may underlie this.

CDR3 length: 11 residues. CDR1 and CDR2 from the germline V gene are MDHEN and SYDVKM. The chain carries TRBV28 and TRBJ1-2; D gene unclear. This clonotype was obtained from a man aged 40-50 years in good health and CMV-seronegative. Input material: PBMCs. The CDR3 reads CASSSRGSPNF. The CDR3 DNA reads TGTGCCAGCAGTTCTCGGGGAAGCCCCAACTTC.